This TCR beta chain was captured by sequencing in a study of cytomegalovirus exposure and HLA in healthy donors. The PCR made use of 60 Vbeta and 13 Jbeta primers. Profiling relied on immunoSEQ multiplex PCR, and the TCRdb table lists in-frame clones only, not all of them. Of more than 130,000 clones in the sample, 78% were seen once. From germline, CDR1 is SGHTA and CDR2 FQGNSA. The trim removed 1 base at V and 6 bases at J, leaving 6 bases unmatched. The CDR3 is 14 residues long. The sequence was obtained from a male donor in good health and CMV-seronegative. This chain uses TRBV7-2 with TRBJ2-7, with 7 positions matching TRBD1. The material sequenced was PBMCs. CDR3 DNA: TGTGCCAGCAGCTTAGGCTCCCGACAGGGCGAGCAGTACTTC. This encodes CASSLGSRQGEQYF. The whole variable domain, remainder taken from reference TRBV7-2 and TRBJ2-7, is GAGVSQSPSNKVTEKGKDVELRCDPISGHTALYWYRQSLGQGLEFLIYFQGNSAPDKSGLPSDRFSAERTGGSVSTLTIQRTQQEDSAVYLCASSLGSRQGEQYFGPGTRLTVT.